Listed here is a single T cell receptor beta chain. The sample belongs to a study of blood T cell repertoires in COVID-19. For the study at large: From T cells, B-cell-depleted T cells, or PBMCs came the material, which was cDNA or gDNA.

Clones were sequenced by immunoSEQ multiplex PCR, and TCRdb holds only the in-frame ones, with some missing. The sample lists hundreds of thousands of clones, roughly 80% occurring once. Germline V lookup: CDR1 SGHKS, CDR2 YYEKEE (reference sequence). This CDR3 has 16 amino acids. V trimming: 4 bases; J trimming: 4 bases; junction bases outside the gene matches: 10. The V call is TRBV5-5, the J call TRBJ2-5, with 10 bases that match TRBD2. Source material: peripheral blood. This receptor was taken from a woman of 80 years or more with acute or convalescent COVID-19. CDR3 protein: CASSPRAAGGPETQYF. The DNA for the CDR3 is TGTGCCAGCAGCCCGAGGGCAGCGGGGGGGCCAGAGACCCAGTACTTC.